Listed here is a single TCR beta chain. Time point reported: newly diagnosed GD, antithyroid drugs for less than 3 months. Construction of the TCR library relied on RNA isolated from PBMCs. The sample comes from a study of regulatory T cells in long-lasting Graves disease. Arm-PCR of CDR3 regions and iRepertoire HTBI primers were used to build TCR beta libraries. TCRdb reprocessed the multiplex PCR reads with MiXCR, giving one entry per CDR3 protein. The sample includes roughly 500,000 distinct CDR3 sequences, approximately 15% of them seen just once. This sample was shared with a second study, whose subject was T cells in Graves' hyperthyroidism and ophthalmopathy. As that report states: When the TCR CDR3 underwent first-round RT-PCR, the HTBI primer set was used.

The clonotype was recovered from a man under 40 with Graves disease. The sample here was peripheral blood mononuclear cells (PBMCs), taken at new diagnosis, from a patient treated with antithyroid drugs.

Written as DNA, the CDR3 is TGTGCCAGCACCCCCCCGACACTAGCGGGAGGCCACAATGAGCAGTTCTTC. This encodes CASTPPTLAGGHNEQFF. The chain uses TRBV7-8 and TRBJ2-1; 12 positions agree with TRBD2. The germline V gene encodes CDR1 SGHVS and CDR2 FQNEAQ. V shed 7 bases, J shed 5 bases, and the junction held 12 bases outside the gene matches. The CDR3 extends over 17 amino acids.